Presented here are 18 T cell receptor beta chains from one specimen sequenced in a study of blood T cell repertoires in COVID-19. The repertoire was sequenced with immunoSEQ multiplex PCR; TCRdb's copy has only in-frame clones and lacks some. The sample lists roughly 350,000 clones, around 86% occurring once. The source material was peripheral blood. The receptors originated from a woman aged 50 to 60 with COVID-19, enrolled during active disease.

This chain uses TRBV7-2 with TRBJ2-4, with 8 bases aligning to TRBD2. The CDR3 extends over 14 amino acids. Trimming took 6 bases from V and 7 from J; bases not matched to a gene: 8. CDR1 SGHTA and CDR2 FQGNSA come from the germline V gene. CDR3 in amino acids: CASSLGGGLNIQYF. Written as DNA, the CDR3 is TGTGCCAGCAGTCTTGGCGGGGGGTTGAACATTCAGTACTTC. Drawing the rest from reference TRBV7-2 and TRBJ2-4, the complete variable domain is GAGVSQSPSNKVTEKGKDVELRCDPISGHTALYWYRQSLGQGLEFLIYFQGNSAPDKSGLPSDRFSAERTGGSVSTLTIQRTQQEDSAVYLCASSLGGGLNIQYFGAGTRLSVL.

The DNA of the CDR3 is TGTGCCAGTAGCCCCGGGACCCAAAGGGGGACTGAAGCTTTCTTT. Its translation: CASSPGTQRGTEAFF. The chain employs TRBV19 and TRBJ1-1; D might be TRBD1 (6 bases). Germline loops: CDR1 LNHDA, CDR2 SQIVND (reference sequence). The CDR3 runs 15 residues. Between the trimmed V and J ends, which lost 6 bases and 5 bases, there was a span of 19 bases.

Comments on this clone: The junction departs from germline at one end; a sequencing error may be responsible. The chain has TRBV15 and TRBJ2-1; possibly TRBD2 for D (5 bases). Germline CDR1 LNHNV, CDR2 YYDKDF (reference sequence). The CDR3 runs to 15 residues. The CDR3 nucleotides read TGTGCCACCAGAAGAGACGGGAAACCCCGAAATGAGCAGTTCTTC. It translates to CATRRDGKPRNEQFF. Combining the CDR3 with reference TRBV15 and TRBJ2-1 gives the whole variable domain DAMVIQNPRYQVTQFGKPVTLSCSQTLNHNVMYWYQQKSSQAPKLLFHYYDKDFNNEADTPDNFQSRRPNTSFCFLDIRSPGLGDTAMYLCATRRDGKPRNEQFFGPGTRLTVL.

The V gene is TRBV11-2, the J gene TRBJ2-7; TRBD2 might be the D (5 bases). The germline V gene has CDR1 SGHAT and CDR2 FQNNGV. Trimming pared 3 bases from V and 3 bases from J, leaving 12 bases between. This CDR3 has 14 residues. CDR3 in DNA: TGTGCCAGCAGCTTCCAGCGGCGGAACTACGAGCAGTACTTC. Translation gives CASSFQRRNYEQYF.

The rearrangement joins TRBV6-6 to TRBJ2-5; D unresolved. The CDR3 is 16 residues long. Deletions cut 0 bases from V and 4 bases from J, with 15 bases between. Germline V gives CDR1 MNHNY, CDR2 SVGAGI (reference sequence). The CDR3 coding sequence is TGTGCCAGCAGTTACTCGTTCGGCGGTAGTCTAGAGACCCAGTACTTC. It codes for CASSYSFGGSLETQYF.

V usage is TRBV30 and J usage is TRBJ2-4; D remains unclear. There are 12 residues in the CDR3. The germline V and J ends were trimmed by 0 bases and 5 bases, with 5 bases remaining between them. The V gene's germline CDR1 is GTSNPN and CDR2 SVGIG (reference sequence). The CDR3: CAWSVSENIQYF. CDR3 nucleotide sequence: TGTGCCTGGAGTGTATCGGAAAACATTCAGTACTTC.

The rearrangement joins TRBV29-1 to TRBJ1-4; a possible D gene is TRBD1 (6 bases). The CDR3 covers 12 residues. The germline V gene encodes CDR1 SQVTM and CDR2 ANQGSEA. The germline V and J ends were trimmed by 7 bases and 7 bases, with 13 bases remaining between them. CDR3 in DNA: TGCAGCGCACGAGGGGGGGGTGAAAAACTGTTTTTT. This codes for CSARGGGEKLFF.

The chain recombines TRBV29-1 with TRBJ2-1; 12 positions agree with TRBD1. Looked up from germline, CDR1 is SQVTM and CDR2 is ANQGSEA. This CDR3 is 14 amino acids long. Trimming took 6 bases from V and 7 from J; bases not matched to a gene: 7. CDR3 loop: CSVRDRGQENEQFF. CDR3 DNA: TGCAGCGTCCGGGACAGGGGGCAGGAGAATGAGCAGTTCTTC.

The chain couples TRBV11-2 to TRBJ2-7; D perhaps matches TRBD2 (5 bases). V lost 7 bases to trimming and J lost 9 bases, with 22 bases between them. The germline V gene has CDR1 SGHAT and CDR2 FQNNGV. This CDR3 is 14 amino acids long. CDR3 amino acids: CASTPRRYRRGQYF. CDR3 bases: TGTGCCAGCACCCCCCGGAGGTACCGTCGTGGGCAGTACTTC.

In this sample, this clone turned up a few times. The gene calls are TRBV25-1 and TRBJ2-5; 7 bases map to TRBD2. V gave up 4 bases and J gave up 1 base; unmatched junction bases: 9. Germline V CDR1 and CDR2: MGHDK, SYGVNS. The CDR3 length is 16 residues. The chain's CDR3 is CASSVGGSGGQETQYF. The CDR3 DNA reads as TGTGCCAGCAGTGTAGGAGGCTCGGGGGGCCAAGAGACCCAGTACTTC.

The chain is built from TRBV7-2 and TRBJ2-1, with D maybe TRBD2 (5 bases). Germline V CDR1 and CDR2: SGHTA, FQGNSA. The V end lost 3 bases, the J end lost 1 base, and 10 bases lay between the germline ends. The CDR3 is made up of 15 amino acids. CDR3 region: CASSFRRGSYNEQFF. The CDR3 nucleotides are TGTGCCAGCAGCTTTCGCCGGGGATCCTACAATGAGCAGTTCTTC.

The chain couples TRBV19 to TRBJ2-5, with TRBD2 identical over 8 bases. J was trimmed by 8 bases and V by 5 bases; bases with no gene match: 13. Germline V gene lookup returns CDR1 LNHDA and CDR2 SQIVND (reference sequence). The CDR3 is 15 residues long. The CDR3 region is CASSYQRGTLGTQYF. The CDR3 DNA reads TGTGCCAGTAGTTATCAGCGGGGGACTCTAGGAACCCAGTACTTC.

Turning to this clone: This CDR3 is also generated by other DNA sequences in the sample. The chain couples TRBV19 to TRBJ1-5; D is undetermined. This CDR3 has 15 amino acids. The V gene's germline CDR1 is LNHDA and CDR2 SQIVND (reference sequence). Trimming pared 1 base from V and 0 bases from J, leaving 7 bases between. CDR3 sequence reads: CASSIGVNSNQPQHF. The CDR3, as DNA: TGTGCCAGTAGTATAGGAGTTAATAGCAATCAGCCCCAGCATTTT.

This clone was seen once. V usage is TRBV11-3 and J usage is TRBJ1-6, with 8 bases lining up with TRBD1. Germline V gene data show CDR1 as SGHNT and CDR2 as YENEEA. The trim removed 0 bases at V and 9 bases at J, leaving 10 bases unmatched. The CDR3 extends over 17 amino acids. CDR3 sequence (DNA): TGTGCCAGCAGCTTAGATGGCCGACAGGGGAATTTTTCACCCCTCCACTTT. Translation gives CASSLDGRQGNFSPLHF. The full variable domain, its missing parts supplied by reference TRBV11-3 and TRBJ1-6, is EAGVVQSPRYKIIEKKQPVAFWCNPISGHNTLYWYLQNLGQGPELLIRYENEEAVDDSQLPKDRFSAERLKGVDSTLKIQPAELGDSAVYLCASSLDGRQGNFSPLHFGNGTRLTVT.

V and J are TRBV18 and TRBJ2-2, with 10 bases matching TRBD2. The V and J ends lost 4 bases and 8 bases, in that order; junction bases with no gene match: 4. The CDR3 is made up of 14 amino acids. Germline V lookup: CDR1 KGHSH, CDR2 LQKENI. CDR3 amino acids: CASSLGLAEGELFF. CDR3 nucleotide sequence: TGTGCCAGCTCACTTGGACTAGCGGAAGGGGAGCTGTTTTTT.

The rearrangement joins TRBV11-3 to TRBJ2-1; 14 nucleotides match TRBD2. The V gene's germline CDR1 is SGHNT and CDR2 YENEEA. The CDR3 sequence is 17 residues long. Trimming cost V 3 bases and J 9 bases; bases outside gene matches: 10. CDR3 coding DNA: TGTGCCAGCAGCTTGGCGGGACTAGCGGGAGTTCGCGGTGAGCAGTTCTTC. Protein product: CASSLAGLAGVRGEQFF.

This rearrangement joins TRBV7-9 to TRBJ2-3, with TRBD2 matching over 8 bases. Germline values: CDR1 SEHNR, CDR2 FQNEAQ (reference sequence). This CDR3 is built from 15 residues. With V trimmed by 3 bases and J by 1 base, 3 bases remained unmatched. The CDR3 DNA reads as TGTGCCAGCAGCTTTATAGCGGGACGCACAGATACGCAGTATTTT. It is translated as CASSFIAGRTDTQYF.

The chain uses TRBV19 and TRBJ1-2; a weak D match, TRBD1 (5 bases). The CDR3 has 14 amino acids. Germline lookup yields CDR1 LNHDA and CDR2 SQIVND (reference sequence). Trimming left V 3 bases short and J 8 bases short, with 16 bases between. The CDR3 is CASSMAAAQGGYTF. The DNA of the CDR3 is TGTGCCAGTAGTATGGCGGCAGCCCAGGGAGGCTACACCTTC.